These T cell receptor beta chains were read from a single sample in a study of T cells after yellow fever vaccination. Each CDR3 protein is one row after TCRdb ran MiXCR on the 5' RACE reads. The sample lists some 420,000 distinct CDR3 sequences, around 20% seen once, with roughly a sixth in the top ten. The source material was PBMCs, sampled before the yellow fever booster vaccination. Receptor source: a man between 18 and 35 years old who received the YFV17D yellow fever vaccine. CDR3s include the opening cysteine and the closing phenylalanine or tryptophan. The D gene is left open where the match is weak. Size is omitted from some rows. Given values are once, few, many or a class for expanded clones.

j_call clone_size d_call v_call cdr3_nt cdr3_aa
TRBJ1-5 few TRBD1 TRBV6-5 TGTGCCAGCAGAATGGACAGGCACGGCAATCAGCCCCAGCATTTT CASRMDRHGNQPQHF
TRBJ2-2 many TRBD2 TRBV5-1 TGCGCCAGCAGCTTGGTACTAGCGGGCACGAACACCGGGGAGCTGTTTTTT CASSLVLAGTNTGELFF
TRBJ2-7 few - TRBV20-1 TGCAGTGCAGAGATCAGCAGGTACGAGCAGTACTTC CSAEISRYEQYF
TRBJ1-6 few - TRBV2 TGTGCCAGCAGTGAGGCGGTTGGGGAGCATTCACCCCTCCACTTT CASSEAVGEHSPLHF
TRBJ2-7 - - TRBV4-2 TGTGCCAGCAGCCAAGAAACGGCCCCCACCTACGAGCAGTACTTC CASSQETAPTYEQYF
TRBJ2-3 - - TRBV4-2 TGTGCCAGCAGCCAACTCTCGGGGAGGGGGGACACAGATACGCAGTATTTT CASSQLSGRGDTDTQYF
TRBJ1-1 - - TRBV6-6 TGTGCCAGCAGCCACAGGAAAATGAACACTGAAGCTTTCTTT CASSHRKMNTEAFF
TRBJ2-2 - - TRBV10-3 TGTGCCATCAGTGAGTCGATTAACACCGGGGAGCTGTTTTTT CAISESINTGELFF
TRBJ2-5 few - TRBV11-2 TGTGCCAGCAGCTTACTTACGGTAGTGGGTTTGGAGACCCAGTACTTC CASSLLTVVGLETQYF
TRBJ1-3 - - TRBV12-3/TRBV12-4 TGTGCCAGCAGTTCGAGATACGATGGAAACACCATATATTTT CASSSRYDGNTIYF
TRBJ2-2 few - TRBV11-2 TGTGCCAGCAGCTTAGATGGGGCGCCCGGGGAGCTGTTTTTT CASSLDGAPGELFF
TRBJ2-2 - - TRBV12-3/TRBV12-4 TGTGCCAGCAGTATAAGACCCGCAGGGACCGGGGAGCTGTTTTTT CASSIRPAGTGELFF
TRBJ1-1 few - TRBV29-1 TGCAGCGGCCTATTACCCGTGAACACTGAAGCTTTCTTT CSGLLPVNTEAFF
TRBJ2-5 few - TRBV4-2 TGTGCCAGCAGCCAAAGCCTCCCTGAGACCCAGTACTTC CASSQSLPETQYF
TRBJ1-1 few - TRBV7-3 TGTGCCAGCAGCTTGGGATGGGACACTGAAGCTTTCTTT CASSLGWDTEAFF
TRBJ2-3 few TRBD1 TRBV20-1 TGCAGTGCTAGAACCTTTGGACAGGGTTTAGCAGATACGCAGTATTTT CSARTFGQGLADTQYF
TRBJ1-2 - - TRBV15 TGTGCCACCAGCAGAGACCCCCCAGGGGAATATGGCTACACCTTC CATSRDPPGEYGYTF
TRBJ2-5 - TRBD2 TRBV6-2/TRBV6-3 TGTGCCAGCAGCGTTACTAGCGGGGTTCGGGAGACCCAGTACTTC CASSVTSGVRETQYF
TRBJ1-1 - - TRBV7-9 TGTGCCAGCAGCTTAGTGGGGCGGGGCGATACGGCTTTCTTT CASSLVGRGDTAFF
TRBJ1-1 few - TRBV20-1 TGCAGTGCTAGTCGGGCAGGGGTGCGGAACACTGAAGCTTTCTTT CSASRAGVRNTEAFF
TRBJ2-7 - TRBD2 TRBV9 TGTGCCAGCAGAGGGACTAGCGGGGGGACTTTCTACGAGCAGTACTTC CASRGTSGGTFYEQYF
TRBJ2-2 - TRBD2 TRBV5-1 TGCGCCAGCACAAGCGGGGGGGGCACCGGGGAGCTGTTTTTT CASTSGGGTGELFF
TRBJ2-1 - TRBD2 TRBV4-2 TGTGCCAGCGGGACTAGTTTGTACAATGAGCAGTTCTTC CASGTSLYNEQFF
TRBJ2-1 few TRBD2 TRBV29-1 TGCAGCGTTGCGCTAGCGGGGGGCTACAATGAGCAGTTCTTC CSVALAGGYNEQFF
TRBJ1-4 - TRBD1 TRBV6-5 TGTGCCAGCAGTTCCTTGACAGGGGATCGTGAAAAACTGTTTTTT CASSSLTGDREKLFF
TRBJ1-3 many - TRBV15 TGTGCCACCAGCCTGGCGGGCTCTGGAAACACCATATATTTT CATSLAGSGNTIYF
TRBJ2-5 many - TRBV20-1 TGCAGTGCTACACAATCCCAAGAGACCCAGTACTTC CSATQSQETQYF
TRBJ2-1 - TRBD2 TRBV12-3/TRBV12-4 TGTGCCAGCACTGTGGGACTAGTGGGGGGATGGGTTAGGAATGAGCAGTTCTTC CASTVGLVGGWVRNEQFF
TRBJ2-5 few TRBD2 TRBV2 TGTGCCAGCGGAGGACTAGCGGGACCCGAAGAGACCCAGTACTTC CASGGLAGPEETQYF
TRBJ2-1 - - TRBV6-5 TGTGCCAGCAGATCAAGGGGGGCACGACTCTCCTACAATGAGCAGTTCTTC CASRSRGARLSYNEQFF
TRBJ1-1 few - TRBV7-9 TGTGCCAGCAGCTTCTCTGTTGAAGCTTTCTTT CASSFSVEAFF
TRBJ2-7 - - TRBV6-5 TGTGCCAGCAGTTACTCATCGGCAGGGAGCTCCTACGAGCAGTACTTC CASSYSSAGSSYEQYF
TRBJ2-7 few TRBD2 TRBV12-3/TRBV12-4 TGTGCCAGCAGTTTGGCGGGGGGCCGCTACGAGCAGTACTTC CASSLAGGRYEQYF
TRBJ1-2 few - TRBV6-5 TGTGCCAGCAGTACCCCCGGGCCCTACACCTTC CASSTPGPYTF
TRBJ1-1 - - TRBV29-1 TGCAGCGTTGTTGGAGCCCGGGGCACTGAAGCTTTCTTT CSVVGARGTEAFF
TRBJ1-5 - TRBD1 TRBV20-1 TGCAGTGCTGGGGGCAAGGACAGGGGAAGGAAAGTCAATCAGCCCCAGCATTTT CSAGGKDRGRKVNQPQHF
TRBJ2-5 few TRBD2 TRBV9 TGTGCCAGCAGCGTACTAGCGGGCCTCGAAGAGACCCAGTACTTC CASSVLAGLEETQYF
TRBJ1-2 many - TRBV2 TGTGCCAGCGCCGTTAACTATGGCTACACCTTC CASAVNYGYTF
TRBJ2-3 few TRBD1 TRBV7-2 TGTGCCAGCAGCCCGACAGGGGACACAGATACGCAGTATTTT CASSPTGDTDTQYF
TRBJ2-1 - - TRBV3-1 TGTGCCAGCAGCCAAATTACCGGGACCTACAATGAGCAGTTCTTC CASSQITGTYNEQFF
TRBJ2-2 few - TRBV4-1 TGCGCCATCGGCAATAAGGGCGGGGAGCTGTTTTTT CAIGNKGGELFF
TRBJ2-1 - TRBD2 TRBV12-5 TGTGCTAGTGGTTTGGTACCGGGGGGCAATGAGCAGTTCTTC CASGLVPGGNEQFF
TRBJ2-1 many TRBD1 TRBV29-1 TGCAGCGTTGAAACGCTAACAGGGGGCGCGGATGAGCAGTTCTTC CSVETLTGGADEQFF
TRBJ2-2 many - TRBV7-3 TGTGCCAGCAGCTTAACTCTAGCGAACGGGGAGCTGTTTTTT CASSLTLANGELFF
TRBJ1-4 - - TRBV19 TGTGCCAGTAGCCACGGCAGGCTAAATGAAAAACTGTTTTTT CASSHGRLNEKLFF
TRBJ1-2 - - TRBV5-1 TGCGCCAGCAGCTTGGACAGGGTAGAATATGGCTACACCTTC CASSLDRVEYGYTF